This T cell receptor beta chain was observed in a study of cytomegalovirus exposure and HLA in healthy donors. Study context: Unique TCR beta sequences numbering 95 million to 130 million came from around 180 million T cells in an earlier analysis. Tens of millions of unique TCRs, all from HLA-typed donors, were included in an early release of the data.

The CDR3 is made up of 18 amino acids. Germline lookup yields CDR1 SNHLY and CDR2 FYNNEI. Trimming took 7 bases from V and 1 from J; bases not matched to a gene: 12. Study-level results: Fewer N-insertions (relative to the roughly 630-donor mean) were reportedly seen in an Asian-associated ancestry cluster in a later analysis. Some segments of the V type, notably TRBV6-2 and TRBV6-3, were excluded as indistinguishable.

The PCR contained 60 Vbeta and 13 Jbeta primers. The assay was immunoSEQ multiplex PCR, and TCRdb's table has in-frame clones only and misses some. The sample shows 130,000 to 150,000 clones, around 82% of them seen only once. In regard to this clone: Its antigen remains unknown.

The sample consisted of PBMCs. The sequence was collected from a woman under 30 in good health and CMV-seropositive. This chain joins TRBV2 and TRBJ2-1, with 11 nucleotides matching TRBD1. The CDR3 region has the DNA TGTGCCAGCATTCCCGGGACAGGGGGAAAGAGGTCCTACAATGAGCAGTTCTTC. Encoded protein: CASIPGTGGKRSYNEQFF.